The T cell receptor (beta chain) described here comes from a study of blood T cell repertoires in COVID-19. Using immunoSEQ multiplex PCR, the repertoire was profiled, and TCRdb retains in-frame clones only, with some absent. Of 150,000 to 200,000 clones in the sample, 84% were seen once. Germline CDR1 is SGHVS and CDR2 is FQNEAQ. Trimming cost V 4 bases and J 1 base; bases outside gene matches: 13. This CDR3 spans 17 amino acids. This rearrangement joins TRBV7-8 to TRBJ2-7; 7 bases are a match to TRBD1. The sample comprised PBMCs or T cells enriched from blood (not recorded which). The receptor was isolated from a woman aged 50 to 65 who had recovered from COVID-19. The chain's CDR3 is CASSSDRARGPSYEQYF. The CDR3 DNA follows: TGTGCCAGCAGCTCCGACAGGGCAAGGGGGCCTTCCTACGAGCAGTACTTC.